A single sample is the source of the 7 T cell receptor beta chains below, sequenced in a study of shared clonotypes between healthy human individuals. Profiled with immunoSEQ multiplex PCR; TCRdb holds only in-frame clones, not every one. The table records over a million clones, about three quarters of them present only once. The material sequenced was memory CD4+ T cells sorted from blood. Subset noted: CD45RA-negative fraction. These receptors were obtained from a young man in good health.

J is TRBJ2-3 and V is TRBV13; 9 bases map to TRBD2. From germline, CDR1 is PRHDT and CDR2 FYEKMQ (reference sequence). V lost 2 bases and J lost 4; bases outside the gene matches: 7. The CDR3 sequence is 16 residues long. The CDR3 protein is CASSLWRGGPADTQYF. CDR3 DNA: TGTGCCAGCAGCTTATGGCGGGGGGGGCCGGCAGATACGCAGTATTTT.

This clone occurred once. The chain carries TRBV4-3 and TRBJ2-1, with TRBD2 identical over 13 bases. Germline V gene lookup returns CDR1 LGHNA and CDR2 YSLEER. V was pared by 4 bases and J by 6 bases, with 6 bases of the junction left unmatched. The CDR3 spans 16 residues. In nucleotides, the CDR3 is TGCGCCAGCAGCCCAGTAAGGACTAGCGGGGGCAATGAGCAGTTCTTC. Residues: CASSPVRTSGGNEQFF.

The chain is built from TRBV6-7 and TRBJ1-3; D call uncertain. TRBV6-7 qualifies as an ORF whose function is uncertain. With 7 bases removed from V and 0 bases from J, the gap between germline ends came to 10 bases. The CDR3 loop spans 14 amino acids. The CDR3 reads CASNGPYSGNTIYF. Written as DNA, the CDR3 is TGTGCCAGCAACGGCCCCTACTCTGGAAACACCATATATTTT.

The V call is TRBV6-5, the J call TRBJ1-1; TRBD1 is a possible D gene (5 bases). The CDR3 spans 16 residues. Trimming shortened V by 4 bases and J by 0 bases, and 15 bases separated the two germline ends. Germline loops: CDR1 MNHEY, CDR2 SVGAGI. CDR3 residues: CASSSDGRGVNTEAFF. Here the CDR3 DNA reads TGTGCCAGCAGTTCCGACGGGAGGGGCGTGAACACTGAAGCTTTCTTT.

In regard to this clone: In the same sample, other DNA sequences code for this CDR3. The chain recombines TRBV9 with TRBJ1-1, with D uncertain. V shed 0 bases and J shed 1 base, with 7 bases lying between them. Germline loops: CDR1 SGDLS, CDR2 YYNGEE. The length of the CDR3 is 14 residues. The CDR3 loop reads CASSVDAANTEAFF. The CDR3 bases are TGTGCCAGCAGCGTAGATGCAGCGAACACTGAAGCTTTCTTT.

The CDR3 nucleotides read TGTGCCAGCAGCAACGGGGGTCAGGTCAAGCAGTACTTC. Its protein is CASSNGGQVKQYF. This chain connects TRBV7-2 to TRBJ2-7; tentatively, D is TRBD2 (6 bases). The CDR3 has 13 amino acids. Looked up from germline, CDR1 is SGHTA and CDR2 is FQGNSA. Deletions cut 5 bases from V and 8 bases from J, with 16 bases between.

The chain has TRBV15 and TRBJ2-7, with TRBD1 as a possible D gene (5 bases). The V gene lost 0 bases and the J gene lost 2 bases, with 8 bases spanning the gap. CDR3 length: 14 residues. Germline values: CDR1 LNHNV, CDR2 YYDKDF (reference sequence). The CDR3: CATSRDPGTYEQYF. The CDR3 region has the DNA TGTGCCACCAGCAGAGACCCAGGGACCTACGAGCAGTACTTC.